The rows below give T cell receptor beta chains drawn from one sample of a study of OX40 agonist ivuxolimab in advanced cancers. Data came from immunoSEQ multiplex PCR; TCRdb stores just in-frame clones and leaves some out. Seen here are about 18,000 clones, around 80% observed once, and the top ten hold about 26%. The sample in question was CD4+ or CD8+ T cells sorted from blood, obtained in a trial of the OX40 agonist ivuxolimab. The origin of the receptors is an adult with an advanced solid tumor such as melanoma, head and neck, liver or kidney cancer. Both conserved end residues are part of each CDR3.

v_call cdr3_aa
TRBV9 CASSVAGDRAYEQYF
TRBV27 CASSRGGYGYTF
TRBV19 CASSGDGEETQYF
TRBV19 CASSVPTGMNTEAFF
TRBV11-2 CASSFGGGSEKLFF
TRBV5-4 CASRPGGPGELFF
TRBV13 CASSLAGGDYGYTF
TRBV5-4 CASSLMGMSYTF
TRBV11-2 CASSLGAGGEQFF
TRBV2 CASSEAGRSSSYEQYF
TRBV7-2 CASSLVYLAGAPTDTQYF
TRBV11-3 CASTGTSPEQFF
TRBV4-2 CASSQGMGEIYTF
TRBV6-5 CASSQTGRRHEQYF
TRBV7-9 CASSSGTSGNYEQYF
TRBV10-2 CASSESGGPSYEQYF
TRBV4-1 CASSHNTGNYGYTF
TRBV27 CASSSPGQGKTEAFF
TRBV4-3 CASSQEEGYGYTF
TRBV28 CASSPIGLAGVGSYEQYF
TRBV28 CASSWDFPASYEQYF
TRBV27 CASSLTGILGGQYF
TRBV4-3 CASSQVTGQEAFF
TRBV4-1 CASSQYYLSPDTGGEQYF
TRBV6-1 CASSPRGRAYEQYF
TRBV27 CASGKASTDTQYF
TRBV30 CARSSLRDTKTYEQYF
TRBV27 CASSPRDRKEQYF
TRBV5-1 CASRVTSSYEQYF
TRBV15 CATSGPGTSGRASNEQFF
TRBV27 CASSPLLRDKTYEQYF
TRBV28 CASSYEYTDYSGANVLTF
TRBV27 CASSSGTSGRPYYEQYF
TRBV9 CASSAPDVTHTDTQYF
TRBV5-4 CASSANRALNEKLFF
TRBV11-2 CASSFSDRGPETQYF
TRBV11-1 CASSLGLTELFF
TRBV28 CASSFLWTGSPTEQYF
TRBV4-1 CASSQEDGLANSYNEQFF
TRBV28 CASSLSRRDHETQYF
TRBV9 CASSPSRAEQFF
TRBV28 CASSLWEDGSNEQFF
TRBV12-5 CASGLAATGGEGYTF
TRBV11-2 CASSLVFGGEQFF
TRBV13 CASSFRSTQYF
TRBV4-3 CASSQGLAGGLGWTGELFF
TRBV11-2 CASSQWTSHNEQFF
TRBV4-3 CASSQDRNTEAFF